These 9 T cell receptor beta chains came from one sample sequenced in a study of cytomegalovirus exposure and HLA in healthy donors (dated by TCRdb to about 2017). Library preparation used the immunoSEQ multiplex PCR assay. This is the immuneACCESS table as TCRdb keeps it, with only in-frame sequences that have V and J called. A part of the clones is gone; compared with another copy, unresolved V genes explain less than half, and the rest is unexplained. This sample lists some 170,000 clones; around nine tenths were detected once. The ten largest make up roughly 1.5% of the sample. The sequencing input was PBMCs. Every receptor here comes from a woman in her 30s in good health and CMV-seronegative.

This sequence joins TRBV5-4 and TRBJ2-5; no definite D call. The CDR3 sequence is 14 residues long. V was shortened by 0 bases and J by 0 bases, with 6 bases between the two germline ends. The germline V gene has CDR1 SGHNT and CDR2 YYREEE (reference sequence). In nucleotides, the CDR3 is TGTGCCAGCAGCTTGGCAGGAAACCAAGAGACCCAGTACTTC. It translates to CASSLAGNQETQYF.

This CDR3 reads CASSLRGTEAFF. CDR3 DNA sequence: TGTGCCAGCAGTTTAAGAGGCACTGAAGCTTTCTTT. V and J are TRBV27 and TRBJ1-1; no definite D call. CDR1 is MNHEY and CDR2 is SMNVEV in the germline V gene (reference sequence). Trimming left V 2 bases short and J 4 bases short, with 5 bases between. This CDR3 is 12 amino acids long.

The chain joins TRBV27 to TRBJ2-2; perhaps TRBD2 as D (6 bases). The V gene's germline CDR1 is MNHEY and CDR2 SMNVEV (reference sequence). V lost 2 bases to trimming and J lost 3 bases, with 16 bases between them. This CDR3 has 17 amino acids. The CDR3 reads CASSLIGTPPDTGELFF. DNA for the CDR3: TGTGCCAGCAGTTTAATAGGGACTCCTCCGGACACCGGGGAGCTGTTTTTT.

The DNA of the CDR3 is TGTGCCAGCAGTTTTACGGGGACACAGGGGCACGAGCAGTACTTC. It yields the protein CASSFTGTQGHEQYF. This chain uses TRBV27 with TRBJ2-7, with 7 bases identical to TRBD1. The length of the CDR3 is 15 residues. With 3 bases clipped from V and 5 bases from J, the junction kept 10 bases outside the gene matches. CDR1 is MNHEY and CDR2 is SMNVEV in the germline V gene (reference sequence).

The chain combines TRBV6-5 with TRBJ2-5; D is possibly TRBD1 (6 bases). The CDR3 runs 14 residues. Germline V gene lookup returns CDR1 MNHEY and CDR2 SVGAGI. Deletions cut 6 bases from V and 1 base from J, with 12 bases between. CDR3 loop: CASSKDRIQETQYF. The DNA for the CDR3 is TGTGCCAGCAGCAAAGACAGGATCCAAGAGACCCAGTACTTC.

The chain is built from TRBV5-1 and TRBJ2-7; D is uncertain. V was pared by 3 bases and J by 2 bases, with 15 bases between. The CDR3 runs to 15 residues. The germline CDR1 and CDR2 sequences are SGHRS and YFSETQ. CDR3: CASSSGTVTAYEQYF. CDR3 sequence (DNA): TGCGCCAGCAGCTCCGGAACAGTAACAGCCTACGAGCAGTACTTC.

The V gene is TRBV5-1, the J gene TRBJ2-5; 7 bases match TRBD2. This CDR3 has 15 residues. Germline V gene sequence: CDR1 SGHRS, CDR2 YFSETQ. The trim removed 2 bases at V and 2 bases at J, leaving 6 bases unmatched. CDR3 in amino acids: CASSLAGIDQETQYF. The CDR3 region has the DNA TGCGCCAGCAGCTTAGCGGGGATAGATCAAGAGACCCAGTACTTC. Complete variable domain (other parts from reference TRBV5-1 and TRBJ2-5): KAGVTQTPRYLIKTRGQQVTLSCSPISGHRSVSWYQQTPGQGLQFLFEYFSETQRNKGNFPGRFSGRQFSNSRSEMNVSTLELGDSALYLCASSLAGIDQETQYFGPGTRLLVL.

The chain uses TRBV19 and TRBJ2-7; TRBD1 matches at 12 bases. The CDR3 totals 16 residues. Unmatched junction bases numbered 9, after V lost 3 bases and J lost 6 bases. Germline V lookup: CDR1 LNHDA, CDR2 SQIVND (reference sequence). The CDR3 loop is CASSMIPGQGAGEQYF. The CDR3 bases are TGTGCCAGTAGTATGATCCCGGGACAGGGGGCTGGCGAGCAGTACTTC.

The chain combines TRBV13 with TRBJ2-1; a weak D match, TRBD2 (8 bases). This CDR3 spans 14 amino acids. The germline gives CDR1 PRHDT, CDR2 FYEKMQ (reference sequence). V was cut by 2 bases and J by 9 bases, with 14 bases left in between. DNA for the CDR3: TGTGCCAGCAGCTTAAGGGACAGCGGGGGTGAGCAGTTCTTC. Translated: CASSLRDSGGEQFF.